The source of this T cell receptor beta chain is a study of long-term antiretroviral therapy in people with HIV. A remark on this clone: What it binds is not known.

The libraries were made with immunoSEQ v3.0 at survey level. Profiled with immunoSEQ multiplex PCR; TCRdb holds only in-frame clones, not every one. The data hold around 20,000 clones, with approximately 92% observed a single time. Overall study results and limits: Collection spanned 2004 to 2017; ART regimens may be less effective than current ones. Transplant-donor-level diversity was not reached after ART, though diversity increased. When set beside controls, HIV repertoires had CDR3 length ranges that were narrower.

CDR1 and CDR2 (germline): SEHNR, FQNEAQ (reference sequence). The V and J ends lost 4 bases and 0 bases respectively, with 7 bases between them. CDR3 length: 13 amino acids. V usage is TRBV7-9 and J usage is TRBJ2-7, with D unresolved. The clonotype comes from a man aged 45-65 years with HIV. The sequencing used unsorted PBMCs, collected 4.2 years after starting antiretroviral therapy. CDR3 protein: CASSSWTSYEQYF. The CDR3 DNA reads TGTGCCAGCAGCTCTTGGACCTCCTACGAGCAGTACTTC.